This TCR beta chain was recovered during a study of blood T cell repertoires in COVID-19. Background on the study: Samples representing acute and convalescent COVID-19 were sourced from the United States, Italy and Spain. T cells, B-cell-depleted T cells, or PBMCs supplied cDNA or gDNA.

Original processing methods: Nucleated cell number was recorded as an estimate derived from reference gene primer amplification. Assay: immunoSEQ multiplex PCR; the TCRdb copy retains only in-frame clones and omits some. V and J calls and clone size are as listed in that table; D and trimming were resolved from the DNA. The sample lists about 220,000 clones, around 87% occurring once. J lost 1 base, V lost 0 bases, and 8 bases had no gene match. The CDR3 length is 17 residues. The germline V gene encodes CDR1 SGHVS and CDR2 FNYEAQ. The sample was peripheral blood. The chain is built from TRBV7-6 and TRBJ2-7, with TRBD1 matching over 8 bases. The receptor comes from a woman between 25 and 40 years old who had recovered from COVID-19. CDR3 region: CASSLASGQGGSYEQYF. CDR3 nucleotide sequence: TGTGCCAGCAGCTTAGCTTCTGGACAGGGAGGATCCTACGAGCAGTACTTC.